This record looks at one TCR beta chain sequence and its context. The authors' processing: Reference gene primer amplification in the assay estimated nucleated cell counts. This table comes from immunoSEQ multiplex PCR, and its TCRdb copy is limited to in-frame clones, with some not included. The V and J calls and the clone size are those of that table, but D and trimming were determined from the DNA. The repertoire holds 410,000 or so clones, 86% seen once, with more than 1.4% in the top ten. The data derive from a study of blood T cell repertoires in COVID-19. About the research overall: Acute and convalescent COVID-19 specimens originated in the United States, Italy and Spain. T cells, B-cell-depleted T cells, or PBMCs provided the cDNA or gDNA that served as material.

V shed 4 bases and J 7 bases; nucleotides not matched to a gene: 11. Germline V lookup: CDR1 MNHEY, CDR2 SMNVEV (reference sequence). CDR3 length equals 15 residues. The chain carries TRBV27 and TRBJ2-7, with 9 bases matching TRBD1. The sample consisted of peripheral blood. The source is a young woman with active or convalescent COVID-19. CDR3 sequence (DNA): TGTGCCAGCAGTTCTTGGAGGACAGGGGCGGGAGAGCAGTACTTC. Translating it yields CASSSWRTGAGEQYF.